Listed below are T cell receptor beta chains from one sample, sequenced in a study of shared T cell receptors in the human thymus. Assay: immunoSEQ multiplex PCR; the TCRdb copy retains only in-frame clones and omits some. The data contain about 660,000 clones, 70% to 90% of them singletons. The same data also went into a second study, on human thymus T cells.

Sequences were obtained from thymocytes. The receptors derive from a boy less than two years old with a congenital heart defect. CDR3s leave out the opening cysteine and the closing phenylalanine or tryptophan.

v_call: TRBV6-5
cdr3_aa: ASSPGGISPQQY

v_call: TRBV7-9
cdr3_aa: ASSLRDRGEAF

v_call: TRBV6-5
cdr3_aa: ASRRAYEDPFVLT

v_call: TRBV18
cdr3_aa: ASSPLSGPGSYNEQF

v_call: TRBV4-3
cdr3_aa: ASSQVSSGRSPLISYNEQF

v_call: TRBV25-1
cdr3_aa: ASSTHRSPNTEAF

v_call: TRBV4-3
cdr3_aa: ASSQSRRDEQY

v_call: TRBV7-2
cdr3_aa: ASSGGAGSY

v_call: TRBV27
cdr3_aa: ASRPRTGDVGIEQF

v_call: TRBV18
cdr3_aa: ASSPWTSGNTGELF

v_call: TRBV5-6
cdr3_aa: ASSLWGQARSPLH

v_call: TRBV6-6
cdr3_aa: ASSLFLSSNYGYT

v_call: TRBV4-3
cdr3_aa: ASTRRGNLTDTQY

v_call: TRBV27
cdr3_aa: ASSLTPGLAGVNTGELF

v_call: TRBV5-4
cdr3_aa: ASSATGVYNNYGYT

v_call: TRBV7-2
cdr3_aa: ASRSVGLAGGNEQF

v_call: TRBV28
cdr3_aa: ASSVTGAGEKLF

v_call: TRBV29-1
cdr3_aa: SVRSSGRYEQY

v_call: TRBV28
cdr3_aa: ASSSRTGVHQPQH

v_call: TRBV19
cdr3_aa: ASSIGARDSRKGYT

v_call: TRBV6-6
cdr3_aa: ASSLAGDHGELF

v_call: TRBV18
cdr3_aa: ASSPLRGDTSYEQY

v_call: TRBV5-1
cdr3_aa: ASSLVGGANYGYT

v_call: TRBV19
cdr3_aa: ASSIPTGQQETQY

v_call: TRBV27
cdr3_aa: ASSKTDRETQY

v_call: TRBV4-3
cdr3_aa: ASSQVASGGPVSYTQY

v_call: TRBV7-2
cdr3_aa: ASSLALGQGAYRSGNTIY

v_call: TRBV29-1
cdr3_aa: SACRDRGNNEQF

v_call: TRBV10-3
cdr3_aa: AISESGGSVDEQY

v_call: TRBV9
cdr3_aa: ASSPPGQTLGNEQF

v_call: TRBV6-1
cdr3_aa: ASRHGQGGHYEQY

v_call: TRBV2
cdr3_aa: ASSEGRLASHEQY

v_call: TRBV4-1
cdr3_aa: ASSQEGRGQDYGYT